The sequence of this T cell receptor (beta chain) was determined in a study of T cell changes during pregnancy in multiple sclerosis. Ten or more counts support this clone. Generated by immunoSEQ multiplex PCR, the TCRdb table keeps only in-frame clones and is missing some. The table has about 89,000 clones, under 95% seen once. Looked up from germline, CDR1 is SQVTM and CDR2 is ANQGSEA. This CDR3 is 13 amino acids long. V gave up 2 bases and J gave up 2 bases; unmatched junction bases: 2. Sequences were derived from peripheral blood, sampled after pregnancy. V is TRBV29-1 and J is TRBJ2-7; 8 bases fit TRBD2. The origin of this receptor is a female donor in good health, enrolled as a control in a pregnancy study. The CDR3 DNA reads TGCAGCGTTGAACAGCGGGAGCCCTACGAGCAGTACTTC. Encoded protein: CSVEQREPYEQYF.